The 6 T cell receptor beta chains in this list originate from one sample, sequenced in a study of a mutant IDH1 vaccine in newly diagnosed glioma. No antigens are known for them. As for time point: week 35, safety follow-up. Every vaccine dose comprised 300 ug of mutant IDH1 20-mer peptide plus topical imiquimod. Profiling relied on immunoSEQ multiplex PCR, and the TCRdb table lists in-frame clones only, not all of them. This table has tens of thousands of clones, about four fifths appearing once. The sample here was PBMCs, taken from a glioma patient whose treatment included an IDH1 peptide vaccine. These receptors were obtained from a middle-aged man with glioma.

The CDR3 spells CASSVSTAAGEMETQYF. The CDR3 coding sequence is TGTGCCAGCAGCGTTAGCACCGCAGCGGGAGAAATGGAGACCCAGTACTTC. J is TRBJ2-5 and V is TRBV9; 8 nucleotides align to TRBD2. CDR1 and CDR2 from the germline V gene are SGDLS and YYNGEE. This CDR3 has 17 residues. V shed 2 bases, J shed 5 bases, and the junction held 14 bases outside the gene matches. The full variable domain, its missing parts supplied by reference TRBV9 and TRBJ2-5, is DSGVTQTPKHLITATGQRVTLRCSPRSGDLSVYWYQQSLDQGLQFLIQYYNGEERAKGNILERFSAQQFPDLHSELNLSSLELGDSALYFCASSVSTAAGEMETQYFGPGTRLLVL.

The chain combines TRBV5-1 with TRBJ2-5; tentative D call: TRBD1 (5 bases). Germline assignment: CDR1 SGHRS and CDR2 YFSETQ. The CDR3 is 14 residues long. Deletions cut 5 bases from V and 5 bases from J, with 16 bases between. CDR3 in DNA: TGCGCCAGCAGTAATGGGGCGCTCCGGGAGACCCAGTACTTC. It is translated as CASSNGALRETQYF.

The chain combines TRBV27 with TRBJ1-4; tentative D call: TRBD1 (5 bases). The germline V gene encodes CDR1 MNHEY and CDR2 SMNVEV (reference sequence). CDR3 size: 14 residues. Deletions cut 3 bases from V and 7 bases from J, with 12 bases between. The CDR3 nucleotides read TGTGCCAGCAGTTTTCAGGGTAAAGGTGAAAAACTGTTTTTT. It yields the protein CASSFQGKGEKLFF.

The genes are TRBV18 and TRBJ2-7; TRBD2 is a possible D gene (6 bases). Trimming cost V 3 bases and J 2 bases, with 17 bases left between them. Germline loops: CDR1 KGHSH, CDR2 LQKENI. The CDR3 is made up of 16 amino acids. The CDR3 region is CASSPWGSGRTYEQYF. DNA for the CDR3: TGTGCCAGCTCACCCTGGGGTAGCGGAAGAACCTACGAGCAGTACTTC.

The chain carries TRBV5-1 and TRBJ2-3; possibly TRBD2 for D (5 bases). This CDR3 is 13 amino acids long. CDR1 SGHRS and CDR2 YFSETQ come from the germline V gene. Trimming stripped 7 bases from V and 0 bases from J, with 9 bases between. CDR3 residues: CASGEGSTDTQYF. The CDR3 DNA is TGCGCCAGCGGAGAGGGAAGCACAGATACGCAGTATTTT.

Comments on this clone: One end of the junction varies from germline; a read error may be responsible. The same CDR3 also results from other DNA sequences found in this sample. The gene calls are TRBV6-6 and TRBJ1-6; 8 bases match TRBD1. Germline-derived CDR1 and CDR2 are MNHNY and SVGAGI (reference sequence). The CDR3 runs 15 residues. For the CDR3, the DNA is TGTGCCAGCAGTTTTGGGACAGGCAATAACTCACCCCTCCACTTT. Its protein product is CASSFGTGNNSPLHF.